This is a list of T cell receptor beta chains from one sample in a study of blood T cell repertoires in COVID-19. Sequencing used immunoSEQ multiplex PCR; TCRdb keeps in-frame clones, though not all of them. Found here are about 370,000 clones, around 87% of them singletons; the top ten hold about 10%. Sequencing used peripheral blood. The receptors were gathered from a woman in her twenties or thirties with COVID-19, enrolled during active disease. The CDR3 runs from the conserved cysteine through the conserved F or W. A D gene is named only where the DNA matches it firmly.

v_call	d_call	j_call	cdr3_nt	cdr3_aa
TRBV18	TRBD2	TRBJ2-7	TGTGCCAGCTCACCGTCGAGCGGGAGGGCCTACGAGCAGTACTTC	CASSPSSGRAYEQYF
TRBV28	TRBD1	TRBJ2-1	TGTGCCAGCAGTTTACTTCCGGGACAGGGTCTCGATGAGCAGTTCTTC	CASSLLPGQGLDEQFF
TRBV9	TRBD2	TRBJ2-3	TGTGCCAGCAGCGCAGGACTAGCGGGAGAGGGCGATACGCAGTATTTT	CASSAGLAGEGDTQYF
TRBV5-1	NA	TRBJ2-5	TGCGCCAGCAGCCCTCTTTCGCGACAAGAGACCCAGTACTTC	CASSPLSRQETQYF
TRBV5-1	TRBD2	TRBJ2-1	TGCGCCAGCAGCTTCGCTAGCGGGAGAGCCTACAATGAGCAGTTCTTC	CASSFASGRAYNEQFF
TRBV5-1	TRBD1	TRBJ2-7	TGCGCCAGCAGTTTCTCCGGGACAGCAGCCTACGAGCAGTACTTC	CASSFSGTAAYEQYF
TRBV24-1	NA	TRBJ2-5	TGTGCCACCAGTGATTTACCAGAAGAGACCCAGTACTTC	CATSDLPEETQYF
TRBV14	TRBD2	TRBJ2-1	TGTGCCAGCAGCCGCCCTGGACTAGCGGACTCCTACAATGAGCAGTTCTTC	CASSRPGLADSYNEQFF
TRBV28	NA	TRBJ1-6	TGTGCCAGCACCCTCAGGGTTTCTCGGAATTCACCCCTCCACTTT	CASTLRVSRNSPLHF
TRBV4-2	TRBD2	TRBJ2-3	TGTGCCAGCAGCCAAGAGGCGAGTAGCGGGAGTGGGGATACGCAGTATTTT	CASSQEASSGSGDTQYF
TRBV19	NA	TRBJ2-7	TGTGCCAGCTCGCCCCCTGACAGGTACTCCTACGAGCAGTACTTC	CASSPPDRYSYEQYF
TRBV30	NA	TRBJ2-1	TGTGCCTGGAGTAGTACGAGCTCCTACAATGAGCAGTTCTTC	CAWSSTSSYNEQFF
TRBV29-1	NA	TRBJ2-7	TGCAGCGTTGTTGCGGAGCCCTACGAGCAGTACTTC	CSVVAEPYEQYF
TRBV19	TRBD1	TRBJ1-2	TGTGCCAGTAGGAGGACAGGGGATGGATATGGCTACACCTTC	CASRRTGDGYGYTF
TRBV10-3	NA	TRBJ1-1	TGTGCCATCAGTGATAACAGCTTGAACACTGAAGCTTTCTTT	CAISDNSLNTEAFF
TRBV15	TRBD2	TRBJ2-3	TGTGCCACCAGCAGCGACACTAGCGGGAGAGGAGATACGCAGTATTTT	CATSSDTSGRGDTQYF
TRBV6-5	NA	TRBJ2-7	TGTGCCAGCAGTTACTCCCCCCAATACGAGCAGTACTTC	CASSYSPQYEQYF
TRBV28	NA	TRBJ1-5	TGTGCCAGCAGTTACCTGACAGCCCTTTTAAGCTTTAGCAATCAGCCCCAGCATTTT	CASSYLTALLSFSNQPQHF
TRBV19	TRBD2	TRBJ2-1	TGTGCCAGTCGATTCGCGGGAGGGACCTACAATGAGCAGTTCTTC	CASRFAGGTYNEQFF
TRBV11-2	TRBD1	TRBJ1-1	TGTGCCAGCAGCTACGGACAGGGGTATATGATGGGTGAAGCTTTCTTT	CASSYGQGYMMGEAFF
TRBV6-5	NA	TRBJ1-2	TGTGCCAGCAGCCGGGGGGGGGTAGGAAGCTATGGCTACACCTTC	CASSRGGVGSYGYTF
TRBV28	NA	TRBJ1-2	TGTGCCAGCAGTTCCCTGTCGGGGGACTATGGCTACACCTTC	CASSSLSGDYGYTF
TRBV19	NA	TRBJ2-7	TGTGCCAGTAGTCGGGGCTACGAGCAGTACTTC	CASSRGYEQYF
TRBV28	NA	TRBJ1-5	TGTGCCAGCAGTTTACTGGCGGGACGCGAGGGGGGGGCCCAGCATTTT	CASSLLAGREGGAQHF
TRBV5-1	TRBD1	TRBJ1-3	TGCGCCAGCAGCCCCCTGACAGGGGAAGGAAACACCATATATTTT	CASSPLTGEGNTIYF
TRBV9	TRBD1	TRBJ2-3	TGTGCCAGCAGCGTAACCGGGACAGGGTCTGGAGATACGCAGTATTTT	CASSVTGTGSGDTQYF